Detailed here is one T cell receptor beta chain. Authors' data handling: Amplifying reference gene primers gave estimates of nucleated cell counts. Measured with immunoSEQ multiplex PCR; TCRdb has only the in-frame clones, and not every one. V and J calls and clone size follow that table, whereas D and trimming were derived from the DNA. The sample lists tens of thousands of clones, 65% to 90% occurring once. This CDR3 comprises 13 residues. V was clipped by 9 bases and J by 4 bases, with 13 bases between them. CDR1 and CDR2 (germline): MRHNA, SNTAGT. The data were obtained in a study of blood T cell repertoires in COVID-19. Whole-study context: COVID-19 samples collected from the United States, Italy and Spain covered acute and convalescent phases.

This clonotype originated in a man older than 75 with acute or convalescent COVID-19. The chain is built from TRBV6-4 and TRBJ2-1; possible D gene TRBD1, 6 bases. Input material: peripheral blood. The CDR3 nucleotides are TGTGCCAGGGGAAGAGGGACATACAATGAGCAGTTCTTC. Translated, it gives CARGRGTYNEQFF.